This T cell receptor beta chain was sequenced during a study of metastatic and nonmetastatic thyroid tumors. Findings of the study overall: In both blood and tumor samples, TCR beta diversity was reported significantly higher for malignant than benign nodules.

In the authors' methods: Construction of a distant-metastasis classifier for papillary thyroid cancer relied on CDR3 differences across clinicopathological groups. TCRdb recomputed clones from the PCR reads via MiXCR. The V and J calls here are based on TCRdb, not the publication. The repertoire holds around 36,000 clones, with over 25% as singletons. This CDR3 is 13 amino acids long. Trimming took 0 bases from V and 6 from J, leaving 9 bases between them. Germline assignment: CDR1 LGHDT and CDR2 YNNKEL (reference sequence). Each patient came to thyroid surgery without any prior treatment (of any kind). Worth noting for this clone: Its antigen is as yet unknown.

The rearrangement uses TRBV3-1 and TRBJ2-7, with no clear D. The TCR comes from a female donor with papillary thyroid cancer or a benign thyroid nodule (not recorded which). Some clones in this sample may be carry-over from other donors' samples. The sequenced material came from blood. The CDR3 loop is CASSQDRFGEQYF. CDR3 nucleotides: TGTGCCAGCAGCCAAGACAGGTTTGGCGAGCAGTACTTC.